The 14 T cell receptor beta chains listed next were all sequenced from one sample in a study of blood T cells in healthy people across ages. A second PCR, run for roughly 7 to 11 cycles, used a sample-barcoded 5' primer plus a J-beta primer mix. TCRdb analysed the 5' RACE reads with MiXCR anew, one entry per CDR3 protein. Of 800,000 to 950,000 distinct CDR3 sequences listed, 25% to 30% are singletons. This sample also belongs to another study, concerning T cells of mothers and their children.

The sample comprised blood. Every receptor here comes from a woman between 40 and 50 years old in good health.

As concerns this clonotype: Since a much larger clone is just one base distant, this may be a read error. J is TRBJ2-3 and V is TRBV14; 10 bases fit TRBD2. The V gene end was trimmed by 4 bases and the J gene end by 0 bases; junction bases not matched to a gene: 4. This CDR3 has 16 residues. From germline, CDR1 is SGHDN and CDR2 FVKESK. CDR3 residues: CASSRGLAVSTDTQYF. CDR3 coding DNA: TGTGCCAGCAGCCGAGGACTAGCGGTTAGCACAGATACGCAGTATTTT. The entire variable domain, with the rest obtained from reference TRBV14 and TRBJ2-3, is as follows: EAGVTQFPSHSVIEKGQTVTLRCDPISGHDNLYWYRRVMGKEIKFLLHFVKESKQDESGMPNNRFLAERTGGTYSTLKVQPAELEDSGVYFCASSRGLAVSTDTQYFGPGTRLTVL.

This clonotype was recorded a few times. This chain uses TRBV12-3 or TRBV12-4 with TRBJ2-3, with 7 bases aligning to TRBD1. The CDR3 sequence is 13 residues long. V was pared by 6 bases and J by 3 bases, with 3 bases of the junction left unmatched. This chain's CDR3 is CASRTGMTDTQYF. The CDR3 DNA reads as TGTGCCAGCAGGACAGGGATGACAGATACGCAGTATTTT.

This clonotype came up many times. The chain is built from TRBV18 and TRBJ2-7; D ambiguous. Germline V gene data show CDR1 as KGHSH and CDR2 as LQKENI. Trimming cost V 5 bases and J 3 bases, with 8 bases left between them. CDR3 length: 12 residues. The chain's CDR3 is CASSGRIYEQYF. In DNA form, the CDR3 reads TGTGCCAGCTCAGGACGGATCTACGAGCAGTACTTC.

J is TRBJ2-7 and V is TRBV18; unclear D gene. Trimming cost V 2 bases and J 0 bases, with 14 bases left between them. The germline V gene has CDR1 KGHSH and CDR2 LQKENI. The CDR3 consists of 16 residues. This chain's CDR3 is CASSPLVGQTSYEQYF. DNA of the CDR3: TGTGCCAGCTCACCATTAGTCGGGCAGACCTCCTACGAGCAGTACTTC.

This chain uses TRBV28 with TRBJ2-7; D may be TRBD2 (6 bases). The V gene lost 3 bases and the J gene lost 10 bases, with 13 bases spanning the gap. Germline loops: CDR1 MDHEN, CDR2 SYDVKM. The CDR3 runs 12 residues. This CDR3 reads CASSLTSTEQYF. The CDR3 nucleotides are TGTGCCAGCAGTTTGACTAGTACTGAACAGTACTTC.

To note about this clonotype: Just one base apart from a much larger clone, this may be a read error. J is TRBJ1-2 and V is TRBV10-3; the D gene is possibly TRBD1 (6 bases). The CDR3 runs to 14 residues. Germline V gene data show CDR1 as ENHRY and CDR2 as SYGVKD. CDR3 sequence (DNA): TGTGCCACCAGTGAGTTAACAGGGACCTATGGCTACACCTTC. Translating gives CATSELTGTYGYTF.

V usage is TRBV4-1 and J usage is TRBJ1-1; unclear D gene. The V and J ends lost 0 bases and 5 bases respectively, with 7 bases between them. The germline CDR1 and CDR2 sequences are MGHRA and YSYEKL. The CDR3 is 13 residues long. The CDR3 spells CASSQDFVTEAFF. Here the CDR3 DNA reads TGCGCCAGCAGCCAAGATTTTGTGACTGAAGCTTTCTTT.

This clonotype was seen only a few times. The rearrangement links TRBV7-2 to TRBJ2-4; D is ambiguous. Trimming stripped 1 base from V and 6 bases from J, with 7 bases between. The germline V gene has CDR1 SGHTA and CDR2 FQGNSA. This CDR3 comprises 13 residues. Written as DNA, the CDR3 is TGTGCCAGCAGCTTAGGGCCGGGAAACATTCAGTACTTC. Translating gives CASSLGPGNIQYF.

The chain is built from TRBV20-1 and TRBJ2-2, with D possibly called TRBD1 or TRBD2 (5 bases each). V was pared by 2 bases and J by 1 base, with 11 bases between. Germline V gives CDR1 DFQATT, CDR2 SNEGSKA (reference sequence). This CDR3 is built from 15 residues. The CDR3 DNA sequence: TGCAGTGCTAGACAGGGAGCAATGAACACCGGGGAGCTGTTTTTT. It encodes CSARQGAMNTGELFF.

This clonotype was counted between two and nine times. The chain is built from TRBV7-9 and TRBJ2-3, with a possible D match to TRBD2 (6 bases). V was pared by 3 bases and J by 1 base, with 11 bases between. The CDR3 contains 15 residues. Germline values: CDR1 SEHNR, CDR2 FQNEAQ (reference sequence). DNA for the CDR3: TGTGCCAGCAGCTTTGGGACGGGGGGCACAGATACGCAGTATTTT. This sequence encodes CASSFGTGGTDTQYF.

V usage is TRBV7-2 and J usage is TRBJ1-2, with a weak D call TRBD1 (6 bases). The V end lost 5 bases, the J end lost 7 bases, and 17 bases lay between the germline ends. The CDR3 covers 14 residues. Germline CDR1 and CDR2: SGHTA and FQGNSA. The CDR3 protein is CASSTGTGAGGYTF. CDR3 coding DNA: TGTGCCAGCAGCACAGGGACGGGAGCGGGTGGCTACACCTTC. The full variable domain, completed using reference TRBV7-2 and TRBJ1-2, is GAGVSQSPSNKVTEKGKDVELRCDPISGHTALYWYRQSLGQGLEFLIYFQGNSAPDKSGLPSDRFSAERTGGSVSTLTIQRTQQEDSAVYLCASSTGTGAGGYTFGSGTRLTVV.

This clonotype has a handful of counts. The chain has TRBV7-9 and TRBJ1-2, with 9 nucleotides matching TRBD1. CDR3 length equals 17 residues. The V and J ends lost 3 bases and 8 bases, in that order; junction bases with no gene match: 16. CDR1 and CDR2 (germline): SEHNR, FQNEAQ (reference sequence). CDR3 protein: CASSFYGTGRDAYGYTF. DNA for the CDR3: TGTGCCAGCAGCTTCTACGGGACAGGGAGAGACGCTTACGGCTACACCTTC. Drawing the rest from reference TRBV7-9 and TRBJ1-2, the complete variable domain is DTGVSQNPRHKITKRGQNVTFRCDPISEHNRLYWYRQTLGQGPEFLTYFQNEAQLEKSRLLSDRFSAERPKGSFSTLEIQRTEQGDSAMYLCASSFYGTGRDAYGYTFGSGTRLTVV.

V gene TRBV20-1 combines with J gene TRBJ2-1; 14 bases map to TRBD2. V trimming: 1 base; J trimming: 1 base; junction bases outside the gene matches: 6. The CDR3 length is 18 residues. Per germline, CDR1 DFQATT and CDR2 SNEGSKA (reference sequence). The CDR3 coding sequence is TGCAGTGCTAGAGCCCTTGGACTAGCGGGGGGATCCTACAATGAGCAGTTCTTC. It specifies CSARALGLAGGSYNEQFF.

This chain links TRBV7-2 with TRBJ2-5, with D tentatively TRBD2 (7 bases). The germline CDR1 and CDR2 sequences are SGHTA and FQGNSA. This CDR3 comprises 15 residues. V gave up 5 bases and J gave up 5 bases, with 18 bases separating them. CDR3 loop: CASSLNLGGRETQYF. CDR3 nucleotide sequence: TGTGCCAGCAGCCTCAACCTGGGGGGGCGGGAGACCCAGTACTTC.